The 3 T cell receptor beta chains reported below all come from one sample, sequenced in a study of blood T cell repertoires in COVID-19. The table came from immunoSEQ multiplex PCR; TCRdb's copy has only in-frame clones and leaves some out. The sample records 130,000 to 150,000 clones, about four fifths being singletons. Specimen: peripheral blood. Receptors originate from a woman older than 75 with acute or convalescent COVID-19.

The CDR3 region has the DNA TGTGCCTGGAGTGCGGGACAGGGGAACTATGGCTACACCTTC. Residues: CAWSAGQGNYGYTF. The chain recombines TRBV30 with TRBJ1-2, with TRBD1 identical over 10 bases. The germline V gene has CDR1 GTSNPN and CDR2 SVGIG (reference sequence). This CDR3 is 14 amino acids long. Trimming removed 1 base from V and 2 bases from J; junction bases left unmatched: 1.

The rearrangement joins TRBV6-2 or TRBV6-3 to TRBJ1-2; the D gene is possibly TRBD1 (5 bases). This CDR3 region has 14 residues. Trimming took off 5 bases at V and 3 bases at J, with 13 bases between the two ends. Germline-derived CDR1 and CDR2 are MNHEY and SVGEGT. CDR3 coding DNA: TGTGCCAGCAGTCTCGGGACGGGGGACTATGGCTACACCTTC. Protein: CASSLGTGDYGYTF.

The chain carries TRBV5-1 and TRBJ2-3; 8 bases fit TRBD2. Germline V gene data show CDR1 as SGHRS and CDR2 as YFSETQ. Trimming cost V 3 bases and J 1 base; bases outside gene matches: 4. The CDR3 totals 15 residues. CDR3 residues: CASSSRGGGTDTQYF. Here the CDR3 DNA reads TGCGCCAGCAGCTCACGGGGGGGCGGCACAGATACGCAGTATTTT.